Detailed here is one T cell receptor (beta chain). Its antigen remains unknown. TCRdb independently ran MiXCR on the 5' RACE reads; one entry per CDR3 protein. Of 600,000 to 850,000 distinct CDR3 sequences in the sample, 15% to 20% were seen once. The sample originates from a study of identical twins. Study-wide findings and caveats: The study reached conclusions through statistical analysis that was cross-sectional, not following the same donors. Out-of-frame alpha sequences common to twins exhibited a surplus of low generation probability.

V was clipped by 4 bases and J by 7 bases, with 14 bases between them. Germline V gene sequence: CDR1 SQVTM, CDR2 ANQGSEA. The CDR3 extends over 13 amino acids. These data were also filed under a second study, of T cells expressing NK-cell markers.

The receptor comes from a woman in her late teens or twenties in good health. The chain employs TRBV29-1 and TRBJ2-1, with D perhaps TRBD1 or TRBD2 (5 bases each). Sequenced sample: PBMCs. Here the CDR3 DNA reads TGCAGCGTTGGTTTCTCGGGGCCGAATGAGCAGTTCTTC. It is translated as CSVGFSGPNEQFF.